The 5 T cell receptor beta chains presented below share a single source sample, sequenced in a study of technical replicates of blood from a handful of donors. The protocol was immunoSEQ multiplex PCR, while the TCRdb copy is restricted to in-frame clones and leaves out a portion. The sample lists some 13,000 clones, roughly 84% occurring once. Sequenced material: PBMCs. These receptor sequences come from a human donor in good health.

The genes are TRBV29-1 and TRBJ2-6; D gene ambiguous. CDR3 size: 17 residues. V lost 5 bases and J lost 0, with 17 bases in between. Germline loops: CDR1 SQVTM, CDR2 ANQGSEA. CDR3 DNA sequence: TGCAGCGTTAATGAGGTTGATAGGTTCTCTGGGGCCAACGTCCTGACTTTC. Translated: CSVNEVDRFSGANVLTF.

This chain uses TRBV7-9 with TRBJ1-4; TRBD1 matches at 7 bases. Germline V lookup: CDR1 SEHNR, CDR2 FQNEAQ (reference sequence). J was trimmed by 2 bases and V by 5 bases; bases with no gene match: 8. CDR3 length: 16 amino acids. CDR3 sequence: CASSQQGLWTNEKLFF. CDR3 in DNA: TGTGCCAGCAGCCAACAGGGGTTGTGGACTAATGAAAAACTGTTTTTT. Variable domain in full (rest from reference TRBV7-9 and TRBJ1-4): DTGVSQNPRHKITKRGQNVTFRCDPISEHNRLYWYRQTLGQGPEFLTYFQNEAQLEKSRLLSDRFSAERPKGSFSTLEIQRTEQGDSAMYLCASSQQGLWTNEKLFFGSGTQLSVL.

J is TRBJ1-5 and V is TRBV28; 7 positions agree with TRBD1. Germline-derived CDR1 and CDR2 are MDHEN and SYDVKM. The length of the CDR3 is 15 residues. V lost 5 bases and J lost 3; bases outside the gene matches: 7. In DNA form, the CDR3 reads TGTGCCAGCAGTACCGGGACAGCACTCAATCAGCCCCAGCATTTT. Protein: CASSTGTALNQPQHF.

V and J are TRBV5-1 and TRBJ2-1; a weak D match, TRBD1 (5 bases). Germline V gene sequence: CDR1 SGHRS, CDR2 YFSETQ. The CDR3 contains 15 residues. V was clipped by 0 bases and J by 4 bases, with 11 bases between them. Here the CDR3 reads CASSLVGADYNEQFF. CDR3 in DNA: TGCGCCAGCAGCTTGGTAGGGGCGGATTACAATGAGCAGTTCTTC. Full variable domain (rest looked up from reference TRBV5-1 and TRBJ2-1): KAGVTQTPRYLIKTRGQQVTLSCSPISGHRSVSWYQQTPGQGLQFLFEYFSETQRNKGNFPGRFSGRQFSNSRSEMNVSTLELGDSALYLCASSLVGADYNEQFFGPGTRLTVL.

The chain links TRBV11-2 to TRBJ1-4, with TRBD1 matching 7 bases. The CDR3 covers 14 residues. Per germline, CDR1 SGHAT and CDR2 FQNNGV. V lost 3 bases, J lost 4 bases, and 2 bases stayed unmatched. The CDR3 DNA sequence: TGTGCCAGCAGCTTTGACAGGGATAATGAAAAACTGTTTTTT. As protein: CASSFDRDNEKLFF.